The clone carrying this T cell receptor (beta chain) has only a few counts. This entry is derived from a study of T cell responses to AZD1222 COVID-19 vaccine. Study-level information: Second doses that came at about 4 or about 12 weeks were put together.

TCRdb keeps only in-frame clones here, not all; method: immunoSEQ multiplex PCR. The sample shows more than 95,000 clones, roughly 86% of them seen only once. Germline V gives CDR1 MNHEY, CDR2 SMNVEV (reference sequence). The CDR3 has 16 amino acids. V dropped 5 bases and J dropped 6; count of bases not matched to a gene: 11. The sample was peripheral blood, taken on day 0 of AZD1222 vaccination. The receptor's source is an adult in good health. The J gene is TRBJ2-7, the V gene TRBV27; TRBD2 matches 12 bases. In DNA, the CDR3 is TGTGCCAGCAGTCTCTTCCTAGCGGGAGGGCCGGGCGAGCAGTACTTC. Translating it yields CASSLFLAGGPGEQYF.